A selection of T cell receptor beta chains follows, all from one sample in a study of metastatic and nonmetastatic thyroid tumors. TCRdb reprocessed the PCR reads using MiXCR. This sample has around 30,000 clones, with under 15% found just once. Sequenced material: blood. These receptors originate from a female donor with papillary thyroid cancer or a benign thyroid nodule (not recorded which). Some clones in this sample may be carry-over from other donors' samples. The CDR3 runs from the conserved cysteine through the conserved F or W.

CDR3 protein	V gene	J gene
CSASYANFNYGYTF	TRBV20-1	TRBJ1-2
CASGLEGQPQHF	TRBV12-3/TRBV12-4	TRBJ1-5
CASSLTSATYEQYF	TRBV5-1	TRBJ2-7
CSARVGGKETQYF	TRBV20-1	TRBJ2-5
CSVSRRDRGLYEQYF	TRBV29-1	TRBJ2-7
CATSGRLAGDNEQFF	TRBV24-1	TRBJ2-1
CASSLVRVRSYEQYF	TRBV11-3	TRBJ2-7
CASSSPGALAGETQYF	TRBV7-2	TRBJ2-3
CASSYSSFRTGKNTEAFF	TRBV6-2/TRBV6-3	TRBJ1-1
CSVRRDRVGNEQFF	TRBV29-1	TRBJ2-1
CASSDPVLGRLYNEQFF	TRBV2	TRBJ2-1
CASSLPSGILADTQYF	TRBV11-2	TRBJ2-3
CASSQDTGSLAAGELFF	TRBV4-3	TRBJ2-2
CASSRLAGDEQYF	TRBV19	TRBJ2-7
CASRRGGSSTDTQYF	TRBV6-2/TRBV6-3	TRBJ2-3
CATSSPKAGETQYF	TRBV24-1	TRBJ2-5
CASSLLLTYEQYF	TRBV13	TRBJ2-7
CASSLAPGDTNTGELFF	TRBV5-1	TRBJ2-2
CASSRTWTGRYEQYF	TRBV6-1	TRBJ2-7
CASSENRLNEQFF	TRBV2	TRBJ2-1
CASSITGLAPGELFF	TRBV13	TRBJ2-2
CASSLFVVRDGGTDTQYF	TRBV11-2	TRBJ2-3
CSARPSGETSYNEQFF	TRBV20-1	TRBJ2-1
CASTIQGAGGNTIYF	TRBV28	TRBJ1-3
CASSPGQTTDTQYF	TRBV18	TRBJ2-3
CASSVETRVADTQYF	TRBV9	TRBJ2-3
CASSDSDENEQFF	TRBV6-4	TRBJ2-1
CASRPGGHQPQHF	TRBV2	TRBJ1-5
CASSGGASGRETQYF	TRBV5-4	TRBJ2-5
CASSDTGTATGELFF	TRBV6-1	TRBJ2-2
CASSGQQLYEQYF	TRBV25-1	TRBJ2-7
CSARGLRDYEQYF	TRBV20-1	TRBJ2-7
CASDPTKDSSYNEQFF	TRBV28	TRBJ2-1
CASSLMGAVAFF	TRBV5-4	TRBJ1-1
CASSQAAGGPEQYF	TRBV4-1	TRBJ2-7
CASSLQGSYQPQHF	TRBV7-2	TRBJ1-5
CASSFRTSGSTDTQYF	TRBV5-4	TRBJ2-3
CASGIPGHGIYEQYF	TRBV12-5	TRBJ2-7
CASSQLAGELYEQYF	TRBV4-1	TRBJ2-7
CASIGSGLGETQYF	TRBV13	TRBJ2-5
CASSLGLSGIRPFEQFF	TRBV5-5	TRBJ2-1
CASSAGLAATDTQYF	TRBV9	TRBJ2-3
CSAPWDRGEAADTQYF	TRBV20-1	TRBJ2-3
CSARDTVRGYNYGYTF	TRBV20-1	TRBJ1-2
CSVVAEAIGAKYF	TRBV29-1	TRBJ2-5
CSAHSGSGSSTDTQYF	TRBV29-1	TRBJ2-3
CASSFHEADRNIQYF	TRBV19	TRBJ2-4
CASSHHTDTQYF	TRBV27	TRBJ2-3
CAWSSPSRGYTEAFF	TRBV30	TRBJ1-1
CASSLSAGELFF	TRBV28	TRBJ2-2
CSARTGLGDYEQYF	TRBV20-1	TRBJ2-7
CSAALLGQGITEAFF	TRBV20-1	TRBJ1-1
CASSFRSDLTDTQYF	TRBV6-1	TRBJ2-3
CASSLEPGTNTEAFF	TRBV7-9	TRBJ1-1
CASSPDGRDEKLFF	TRBV9	TRBJ1-4
CASSFIGGNTEAFF	TRBV27	TRBJ1-1
CSAQGTDGANVLTF	TRBV20-1	TRBJ2-6
CSAISTVAHEQYF	TRBV20-1	TRBJ2-7